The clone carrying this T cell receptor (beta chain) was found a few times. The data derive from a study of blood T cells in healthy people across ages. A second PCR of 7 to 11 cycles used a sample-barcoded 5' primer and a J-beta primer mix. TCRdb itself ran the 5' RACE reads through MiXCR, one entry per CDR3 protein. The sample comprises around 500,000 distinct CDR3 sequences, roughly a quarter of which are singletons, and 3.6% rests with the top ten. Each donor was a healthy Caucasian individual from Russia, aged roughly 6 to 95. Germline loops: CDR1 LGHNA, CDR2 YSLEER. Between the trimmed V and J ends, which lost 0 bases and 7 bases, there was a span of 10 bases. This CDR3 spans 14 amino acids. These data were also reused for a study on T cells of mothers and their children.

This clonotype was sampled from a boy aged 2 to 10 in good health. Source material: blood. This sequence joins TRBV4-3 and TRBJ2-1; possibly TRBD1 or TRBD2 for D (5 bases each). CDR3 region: CASSQDRGGNEQFF. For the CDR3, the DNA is TGCGCCAGCAGCCAAGATCGGGGCGGGAATGAGCAGTTCTTC.